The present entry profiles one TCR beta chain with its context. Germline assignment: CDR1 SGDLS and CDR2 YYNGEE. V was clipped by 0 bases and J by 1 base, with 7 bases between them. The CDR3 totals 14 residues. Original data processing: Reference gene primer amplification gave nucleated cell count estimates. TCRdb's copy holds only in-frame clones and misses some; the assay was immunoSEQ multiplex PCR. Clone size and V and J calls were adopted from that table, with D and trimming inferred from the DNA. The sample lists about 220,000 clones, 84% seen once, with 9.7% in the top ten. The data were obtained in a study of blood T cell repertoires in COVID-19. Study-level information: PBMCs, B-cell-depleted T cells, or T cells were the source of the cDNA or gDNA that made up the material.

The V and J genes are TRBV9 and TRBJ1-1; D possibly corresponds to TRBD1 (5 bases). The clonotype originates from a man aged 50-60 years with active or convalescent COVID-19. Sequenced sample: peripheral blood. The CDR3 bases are TGTGCCAGCAGCGTAGGCAGGGAGAACACTGAAGCTTTCTTT. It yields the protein CASSVGRENTEAFF.